This T cell receptor beta chain was recovered during a study of spatial heterogeneity in lung cancer. Study background: Mean representation of each unique TCR and UMI combination in the raw reads exceeded 9.5 occurrences. General study results and limits: Ubiquitous expanded tumor TCRs appeared in blood more at resection than follow-up.

Time point here: sample taken at primary tumor resection. The authors sequenced whole RNA from tumor, nontumor lung or frozen PBMC without sorting. The approximately 72 donors had untreated early-stage non-small cell lung cancer. Trimming removed 0 bases at V and 8 bases at J, with 23 bases between. Germline-derived CDR1 and CDR2 are DFQATT and SNEGSKA (reference sequence). This CDR3 has 17 amino acids. This clonotype was seen repeatedly, ten times or more. The target antigen is unknown. The study tagged each TCR cDNA molecule with a unique molecular identifier. TCRdb itself ran the 5' RACE reads through MiXCR, one entry per CDR3 protein. Found here are 45,000 to 55,000 distinct CDR3 sequences, around 5.2% of them singletons; the top ten hold approximately 12%.

Specimen: PBMCs, collected at surgery. The chain has TRBV20-1 and TRBJ2-1; TRBD2 might be the D (6 bases). This receptor was identified in a male donor with early-stage non-small cell lung cancer. The CDR3 nucleotides are TGCAGTGCTAGAGATTCGTTTCTGGCGGGACCTTATGATGAGCAGTTCTTC. It codes for CSARDSFLAGPYDEQFF.